The 29 T cell receptor beta chains below come from one sample, sequenced in a study of T cell responses to AZD1222 COVID-19 vaccine. The table came from immunoSEQ multiplex PCR; TCRdb's copy has only in-frame clones and leaves some out. This sample has about 18,000 clones, with about four fifths found just once. Sequencing used peripheral blood, obtained 28 days after the second AZD1222 dose. The receptors were sampled from an adult who received the AZD1222 COVID-19 vaccine.

This clone has just one count. The rearrangement joins TRBV4-3 to TRBJ2-5; TRBD1 matches at 7 bases. Germline CDR1 and CDR2: LGHNA and YSLEER. Trimming took 5 bases from V and 0 from J; bases not matched to a gene: 6. CDR3 length: 15 amino acids. Here the CDR3 reads CASSAIGTDQETQYF. CDR3 DNA sequence: TGCGCCAGCAGCGCGATCGGGACAGACCAAGAGACCCAGTACTTC.

The rearrangement uses TRBV6-2 or TRBV6-3 and TRBJ1-5; D unresolved. CDR1 and CDR2 from the germline V gene are MNHEY and SVGEGT. Trimming cost V 0 bases and J 2 bases, with 11 bases left between them. This CDR3 spans 16 amino acids. CDR3 amino acids: CASSYSKGGRNQPQHF. Here the CDR3 DNA reads TGTGCCAGCAGTTACTCGAAGGGTGGTCGCAATCAGCCCCAGCATTTT.

This clone was detected only a few times. The chain uses TRBV5-1 and TRBJ2-3; TRBD1 aligns across 8 bases. The length of the CDR3 is 14 residues. V lost 4 bases to trimming and J lost 2 bases; unmatched junction nucleotides: 3. Germline lookup yields CDR1 SGHRS and CDR2 YFSETQ. The CDR3 nucleotides read TGCGCCAGCAGCATGGGACAGGTCACAGATACGCAGTATTTT. Its protein is CASSMGQVTDTQYF.

The chain recombines TRBV5-5 with TRBJ1-1; no clear D. CDR3 length equals 12 residues. Germline CDR1 SGHKS, CDR2 YYEKEE (reference sequence). Trimming took 3 bases from V and 0 from J, leaving 3 bases between them. In nucleotides, the CDR3 is TGTGCCAGCAGCTCCATGAACACTGAAGCTTTCTTT. Encoded protein: CASSSMNTEAFF.

This chain connects TRBV9 to TRBJ1-3; a weak D match, TRBD1 (5 bases). Per the germline V gene, CDR1 is SGDLS and CDR2 is YYNGEE. Trimming took 7 bases from V and 0 from J, leaving 11 bases between them. The CDR3 runs to 14 residues. CDR3 sequence: CASRAGSSGNTIYF. The CDR3 DNA follows: TGTGCCAGCCGGGCAGGGAGCTCTGGAAACACCATATATTTT.

In its sample, this clone was seen once. This chain joins TRBV11-3 and TRBJ2-1; possibly TRBD1 for D (6 bases). Trimming pared 5 bases from V and 6 bases from J, leaving 14 bases between. CDR1 is SGHNT and CDR2 is YENEEA in the germline V gene. The CDR3 spans 14 residues. CDR3: CASSPTGYLNEQFF. The CDR3 bases are TGTGCCAGCAGCCCCACAGGGTATCTCAATGAGCAGTTCTTC.

The J gene is TRBJ1-2, the V gene TRBV6-1; 10 bases map to TRBD1. Germline CDR1 reads MNHNS; CDR2 reads SASEGT. The CDR3 covers 15 residues. With V trimmed by 3 bases and J by 9 bases, 10 bases remained unmatched. The CDR3 region has the DNA TGTGCCAGCAGTGACCTCGGGACAGGGGTTCCGAGCTACACCTTC. It is translated as CASSDLGTGVPSYTF.

The rearrangement links TRBV7-8 to TRBJ2-5, with TRBD1 matching 9 bases. The germline gives CDR1 SGHVS, CDR2 FQNEAQ. The CDR3 spans 13 residues. J gave up 13 bases and V 1 base, and 7 bases lay outside the gene matches. The CDR3 DNA follows: TGTGCCAGCAGCTTAGTGACAGGGGGTAACCCGTACTTC. Translating gives CASSLVTGGNPYF.

This sequence joins TRBV6-2 or TRBV6-3 and TRBJ2-3; D not certain. The CDR3 runs 15 residues. V was pared by 5 bases and J by 2 bases, with 14 bases between. Germline lookup yields CDR1 MNHEY and CDR2 SVGEGT. The CDR3, as DNA: TGTGCCAGCAGTGACGGAGAACGCCACACAGATACGCAGTATTTT. Translated, it gives CASSDGERHTDTQYF.

This chain links TRBV7-8 with TRBJ2-1; TRBD2 might be the D (6 bases). This CDR3 region has 13 residues. Germline V lookup: CDR1 SGHVS, CDR2 FQNEAQ. V lost 5 bases and J lost 7, with 12 bases in between. The CDR3 region is CASSPLGGNEQFF. CDR3 sequence (DNA): TGTGCCAGCAGCCCGTTAGGAGGGAATGAGCAGTTCTTC.

Only one count was recorded for this clone. The V and J genes are TRBV2 and TRBJ2-3, with a tentative D call TRBD1 (5 bases). The V end was cut by 2 bases, the J end by 0 bases, with 9 bases between. The CDR3 totals 15 residues. Germline CDR1 is SNHLY and CDR2 is FYNNEI. In nucleotides, the CDR3 is TGTGCCAGCAGTGAACTAGGGGCTAGCACAGATACGCAGTATTTT. This translates into CASSELGASTDTQYF. The full variable domain, rest sourced from reference TRBV2 and TRBJ2-3, is EPEVTQTPSHQVTQMGQEVILRCVPISNHLYFYWYRQILGQKVEFLVSFYNNEISEKSEIFDDQFSVERPDGSNFTLKIRSTKLEDSAMYFCASSELGASTDTQYFGPGTRLTVL.

The genes are TRBV2 and TRBJ2-2; TRBD2 matches at 11 bases. This CDR3 is built from 18 residues. Trimming removed 2 bases from V and 4 bases from J; junction bases left unmatched: 9. Per germline, CDR1 SNHLY and CDR2 FYNNEI. The CDR3 region has the DNA TGTGCCAGCAGTGAATCTTTCGGACTAGCGGGTGGCACCGGGGAGCTGTTTTTT. This sequence encodes CASSESFGLAGGTGELFF.

A few counts support this clone. The chain couples TRBV7-8 to TRBJ2-7; D is possibly TRBD1 (5 bases). The CDR3 totals 17 residues. Per germline, CDR1 SGHVS and CDR2 FQNEAQ. With 0 bases removed from V and 2 bases from J, the gap between germline ends came to 17 bases. The CDR3 protein is CASSLANWGRMTYEQYF. DNA of the CDR3: TGTGCCAGCAGCTTAGCTAATTGGGGCAGGATGACCTACGAGCAGTACTTC.

The gene calls are TRBV10-1 and TRBJ2-3; D is perhaps TRBD2 (5 bases). Germline V CDR1 and CDR2: WNHNN, SYGVQD (reference sequence). V lost 4 bases, J lost 2 bases, and 19 bases lay in between. The CDR3 is made up of 17 amino acids. DNA for the CDR3: TGCGCCAGCAGTGGCCGCGGACTCCACGATGACACAGATACGCAGTATTTT. It encodes CASSGRGLHDDTDTQYF.

This CDR3 is CASSPQVASEKLFF. CDR3 sequence (DNA): TGTGCCAGCAGCCCACAAGTTGCCAGTGAAAAACTGTTTTTT. The chain links TRBV9 to TRBJ1-4; D ambiguous. CDR3 size: 14 residues. Germline CDR1 SGDLS, CDR2 YYNGEE. V gave up 4 bases and J gave up 7 bases, with 14 bases separating them.

The rearrangement joins TRBV4-1 to TRBJ2-7; D call uncertain. V lost 0 bases, J lost 4 bases, and 7 bases lay in between. CDR1 is MGHRA, CDR2 YSYEKL, per germline. The CDR3 is 13 residues long. CDR3 DNA: TGCGCCAGCAGCCAAGATGAAGCATACGAGCAGTACTTC. Residues: CASSQDEAYEQYF.

The rearrangement uses TRBV2 and TRBJ1-4, with 8 bases fitting TRBD1. In germline, CDR1 is SNHLY, CDR2 FYNNEI. The CDR3 loop spans 13 amino acids. Losses at the gene ends were 4 bases for V and 5 bases for J; bases not matched to a gene: 0. In nucleotides, the CDR3 is TGTGCCAGCAGTGGGACAGGGAATGAAAAACTGTTTTTT. Amino acids: CASSGTGNEKLFF.

V gene TRBV12-3 or TRBV12-4 combines with J gene TRBJ1-6; D is undetermined. This CDR3 is built from 12 residues. V dropped 6 bases and J dropped 10 bases, with 10 bases sitting between them. The CDR3 nucleotides read TGTGCCAGCAGCCAGTCCGAGTCACCCCTCCACTTT. This codes for CASSQSESPLHF.

This sequence joins TRBV3-1 (or the pseudogene TRBV3-2) and TRBJ2-2; 9 bases fit TRBD2. The trim removed 0 bases at V and 5 bases at J, leaving 16 bases unmatched. This CDR3 is 20 amino acids long. CDR1 and CDR2 (germline): LGHDT, YNNKEL (reference sequence). CDR3 nucleotides: TGTGCCAGCAGCCAAGATTTCCCCAACTATAGCGGGAGACAGACCGGGGAGCTGTTTTTT. This sequence encodes CASSQDFPNYSGRQTGELFF.

A remark on this clone: The junction does not match germline at one end; this may be a read error. The chain recombines TRBV7-3 with TRBJ1-1; D is undetermined. The CDR3 has 14 amino acids. The germline CDR1 and CDR2 sequences are SGHTA and FQGTGA. The CDR3 sequence: CASSPNAGNAEAFF. CDR3 bases: TGTGCCAGCAGCCCCAACGCTGGGAACGCTGAAGCTTTCTTT. Supplemented by reference TRBV7-3 and TRBJ1-1, the full variable domain reads GAGVSQTPSNKVTEKGKYVELRCDPISGHTALYWYRQSLGQGPEFLIYFQGTGAADDSGLPNDRFFAVRPEGSVSTLKIQRTERGDSAVYLCASSPNAGNAEAFFGQGTRLTVV.

This clone has only a few counts. This chain joins TRBV20-1 and TRBJ1-2; 9 nucleotides align to TRBD1. The junction had 1 base not matched to a gene; V was cut back by 8 bases and J by 3 bases. From germline, CDR1 is DFQATT and CDR2 SNEGSKA (reference sequence). The CDR3 length is 11 residues. The CDR3 DNA sequence: TGCAGTACAGGGGGCGACTATGGCTACACCTTC. Translation gives CSTGGDYGYTF.

The chain is built from TRBV5-4 and TRBJ2-5; D gene unclear. Germline CDR1 and CDR2: SGHNT and YYREEE (reference sequence). CDR3 size: 14 residues. Trimming took 1 base from V and 2 from J, leaving 9 bases between them. As DNA, the CDR3 is TGTGCCAGCAGCTTGAGAACACGACAAGAGACCCAGTACTTC. Translating gives CASSLRTRQETQYF.

The chain links TRBV7-2 to TRBJ1-3; D uncertain. V was trimmed by 1 base and J by 3 bases, leaving 13 bases between them. The length of the CDR3 is 16 residues. From germline, CDR1 is SGHTA and CDR2 FQGNSA. CDR3 bases: TGTGCCAGCAGCTTAGACAGCATGAGATTTGGAAACACCATATATTTT. The encoded protein is CASSLDSMRFGNTIYF.

The chain carries TRBV23-1 and TRBJ1-1; D unresolved. TRBV23-1 is treated as an ORF (open reading frame) with a function not yet certain. The CDR3 contains 14 residues. V was trimmed by 6 bases and J by 2 bases, leaving 13 bases between them. The CDR3, as DNA: TGCGCCAGCAGCCCGGTGGGAGGAAACACTGAAGCTTTCTTT. Protein sequence: CASSPVGGNTEAFF.

V usage is TRBV5-1 and J usage is TRBJ1-1, with D possibly matching TRBD1 (5 bases). V lost 0 bases to trimming and J lost 1 base, with 7 bases between them. The CDR3 contains 14 residues. Per the germline V gene, CDR1 is SGHRS and CDR2 is YFSETQ. The CDR3 region is CASSLVGGNTEAFF. CDR3 in DNA: TGCGCCAGCAGCTTGGTTGGGGGGAACACTGAAGCTTTCTTT. Full variable domain (rest looked up from reference TRBV5-1 and TRBJ1-1): KAGVTQTPRYLIKTRGQQVTLSCSPISGHRSVSWYQQTPGQGLQFLFEYFSETQRNKGNFPGRFSGRQFSNSRSEMNVSTLELGDSALYLCASSLVGGNTEAFFGQGTRLTVV.

The chain carries TRBV5-4 and TRBJ2-1; 7 positions match TRBD2. Germline-derived CDR1 and CDR2 are SGHNT and YYREEE (reference sequence). The CDR3 consists of 14 residues. J gave up 5 bases and V 2 bases, and 4 bases lay outside the gene matches. In DNA, the CDR3 is TGTGCCAGCAGCTTTAGCGGGCCCGACAATGAGCAGTTCTTC. Translation gives CASSFSGPDNEQFF.

A few counts support this clone. V gene TRBV4-2 combines with J gene TRBJ1-1; D possibly corresponds to TRBD1 (6 bases). CDR1 is LGHNA, CDR2 YNFKEQ, per germline. Trimming took 1 base from V and 5 from J, leaving 14 bases between them. The CDR3 spans 15 residues. The CDR3 loop is CASSQGRQGMTEAFF. The CDR3, as DNA: TGTGCCAGCAGCCAAGGGCGGCAGGGGATGACTGAAGCTTTCTTT.

The chain has TRBV5-6 and TRBJ2-3; 7 bases match TRBD2. The CDR3 covers 16 residues. Germline loops: CDR1 SGHDT, CDR2 YYEEEE. V gave up 4 bases and J gave up 4 bases; unmatched junction bases: 12. The chain's CDR3 is CASSGGRGEGSDTQYF. The DNA of the CDR3 is TGTGCCAGCAGCGGCGGGCGAGGGGAGGGGTCAGATACGCAGTATTTT.

J is TRBJ1-5 and V is TRBV30; D remains ambiguous. The CDR3 covers 15 residues. Germline loops: CDR1 GTSNPN, CDR2 SVGIG (reference sequence). Trimming took 1 base from V and 5 from J, leaving 15 bases between them. CDR3 in DNA: TGTGCCTGGAGTGAAGGTCCGGCCAATGATCAGCCCCAGCATTTT. This encodes CAWSEGPANDQPQHF.